Sequencing of this T cell receptor (beta chain) was carried out in a study of identical twins. Notes on the study in general: Reduced insertions were recorded for abundant cord blood beta clonotypes, with no such pattern in memory repertoires.

The sample holds many counts of this clonotype. Its specificity is unknown. From the 5' RACE reads, TCRdb called clonotypes with MiXCR, one entry per CDR3 protein. The table has hundreds of thousands of distinct CDR3 sequences, 5.5% to 6.5% seen once. The sample was naive T cells sorted from blood. The sequence was collected from a man aged 18 to 30 in good health.

CDR3 DNA: TGTGCCAGCAGCAAATCAACAGATACGCAGTATTTT. Its translation: CASSKSTDTQYF. The rearrangement uses TRBV9 and TRBJ2-3; no firm D call. CDR1 SGDLS and CDR2 YYNGEE come from the germline V gene. Trimming removed 4 bases from V and 3 bases from J, with 6 bases in between. The CDR3 length is 12 residues.